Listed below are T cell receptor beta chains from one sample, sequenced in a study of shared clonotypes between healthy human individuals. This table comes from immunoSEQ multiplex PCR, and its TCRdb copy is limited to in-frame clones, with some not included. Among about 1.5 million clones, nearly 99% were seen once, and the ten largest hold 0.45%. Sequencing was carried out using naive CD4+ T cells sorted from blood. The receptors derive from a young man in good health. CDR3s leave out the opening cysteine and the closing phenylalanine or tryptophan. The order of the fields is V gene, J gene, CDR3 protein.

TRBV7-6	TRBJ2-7	ASSLARAGEQY
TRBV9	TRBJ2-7	ASSTLAGFYEQY
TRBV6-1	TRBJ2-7	ASSGKTSSYEQY
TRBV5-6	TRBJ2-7	ASSQDPTRASYEQY
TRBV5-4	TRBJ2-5	ASSGRTGQETQY
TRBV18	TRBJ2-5	ASSPTLAGVQETQY
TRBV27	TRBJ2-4	ASSQRSGLGNIQY
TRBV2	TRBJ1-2	ASSDRTGDYGYT
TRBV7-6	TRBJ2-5	ASSLGSQGGRKTQY
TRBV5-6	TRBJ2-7	ASSLAGRGEQY